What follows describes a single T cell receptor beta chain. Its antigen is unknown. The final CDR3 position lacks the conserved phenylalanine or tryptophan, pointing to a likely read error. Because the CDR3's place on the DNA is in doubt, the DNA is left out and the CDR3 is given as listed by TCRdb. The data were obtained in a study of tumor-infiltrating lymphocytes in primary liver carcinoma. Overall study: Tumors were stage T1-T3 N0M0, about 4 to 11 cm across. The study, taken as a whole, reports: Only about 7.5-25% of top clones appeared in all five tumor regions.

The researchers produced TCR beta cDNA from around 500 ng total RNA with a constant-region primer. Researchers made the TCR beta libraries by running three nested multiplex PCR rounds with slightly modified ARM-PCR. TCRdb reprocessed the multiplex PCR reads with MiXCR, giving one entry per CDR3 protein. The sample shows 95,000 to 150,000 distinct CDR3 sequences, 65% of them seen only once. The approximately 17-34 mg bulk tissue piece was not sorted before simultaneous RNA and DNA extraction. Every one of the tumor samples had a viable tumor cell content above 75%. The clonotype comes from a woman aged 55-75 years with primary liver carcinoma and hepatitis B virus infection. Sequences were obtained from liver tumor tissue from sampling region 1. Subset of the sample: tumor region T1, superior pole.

The CDR3 spells CSAEFYSGHQLL. This sequence joins TRBV29-1 and TRBJ2-1; no check of the table's D call, TRBD2, against the DNA was made. The CDR3 contains 12 residues when both ends are counted. Germline V gene sequence: CDR1 SQVTM, CDR2 ANQGSEA.